These T cell receptor beta chains were read from a single sample in a study of blood T cell repertoires in COVID-19. Sequencing was performed with immunoSEQ multiplex PCR; in TCRdb, only in-frame clones are kept and a portion is missing. In the table there are some 130,000 clones, roughly 80% of which are singletons. Sequenced: peripheral blood. The receptors come from a man aged 65 to 85 with acute or convalescent COVID-19. Each CDR3 is given with its conserved first and last residue. D genes are given only for firm matches. Expanded clones get a size class; other rows say once, few or many, or leave the size out.

CDR3nt: TGTGCCAGTAGTATGCAGGGGGTGGATCAGCCCCAGCATTTT; CDR3aa: CASSMQGVDQPQHF; d_gene: TRBD1; v_gene: TRBV19; abundance: -; j_gene: TRBJ1-5
CDR3nt: TGTGCCATCAGAGACAGGGGGGCCAATCAGCCCCAGCATTTT; CDR3aa: CAIRDRGANQPQHF; d_gene: TRBD1; v_gene: TRBV10-3; abundance: many; j_gene: TRBJ1-5
CDR3nt: TGTGCCAGCAGAGAGACTAGCACAGATACGCAGTATTTT; CDR3aa: CASRETSTDTQYF; d_gene: -; v_gene: TRBV12-3/TRBV12-4; abundance: -; j_gene: TRBJ2-3
CDR3nt: TGTGCCAGGGACACCTATAACACTGAAGCTTTCTTT; CDR3aa: CARDTYNTEAFF; d_gene: -; v_gene: TRBV6-5; abundance: -; j_gene: TRBJ1-1
CDR3nt: TGCGCCAGCAGTGAGACAGGCCGGCACTCTGGAAACACCATATATTTT; CDR3aa: CASSETGRHSGNTIYF; d_gene: -; v_gene: TRBV10-1; abundance: -; j_gene: TRBJ1-3
CDR3nt: -; CDR3aa: CASSTSAGRSRGYTF; d_gene: -; v_gene: TRBV28; abundance: few; j_gene: TRBJ1-2
CDR3nt: TGTGCCAGCAGCCTACAGTTTAATCAGCCCCAGCATTTT; CDR3aa: CASSLQFNQPQHF; d_gene: -; v_gene: TRBV27; abundance: -; j_gene: TRBJ1-5
CDR3nt: TGTGCCAGCAGTTACTCGGGAGTTTATGGGGTTGAAGCTTTCTTT; CDR3aa: CASSYSGVYGVEAFF; d_gene: -; v_gene: TRBV6-5; abundance: -; j_gene: TRBJ1-1
CDR3nt: TGTGCCAGCAGCCAAGCCTTAAGCGGTGTACAGACACTGTTTTTT; CDR3aa: CASSQALSGVQTLFF; d_gene: -; v_gene: TRBV3-1/TRBV3-2; abundance: few; j_gene: TRBJ1-4
CDR3nt: TGTGCCAGCAGGGGCAGACCGAACACTGAAGCTTTCTTT; CDR3aa: CASRGRPNTEAFF; d_gene: -; v_gene: TRBV12-3/TRBV12-4; abundance: -; j_gene: TRBJ1-1
CDR3nt: TGTGCCAGCAGCGTAGGACAGGGAGGTCCCGCGGTCGCGGGGGAGCTGTTTTTT; CDR3aa: CASSVGQGGPAVAGELFF; d_gene: -; v_gene: TRBV9; abundance: many; j_gene: TRBJ2-2
CDR3nt: TGTGCCAGCAGTCGACAGGGATTAAGTGAAGCTTTCTTT; CDR3aa: CASSRQGLSEAFF; d_gene: TRBD1; v_gene: TRBV12-3/TRBV12-4; abundance: few; j_gene: TRBJ1-1
CDR3nt: TGTGCCAGCAGCCCATTTGGGGCAAGATCGACAACTAATGAAAAACTGTTTTTT; CDR3aa: CASSPFGARSTTNEKLFF; d_gene: -; v_gene: TRBV7-9; abundance: few; j_gene: TRBJ1-4
CDR3nt: TGTGCCAGCAGTCGCACGGTTGATGAAAAACTGTTTTTT; CDR3aa: CASSRTVDEKLFF; d_gene: -; v_gene: TRBV6-5; abundance: -; j_gene: TRBJ1-4
CDR3nt: TGTGCCAGCAGCTCCGGGACAGGGCCCTACAATGAGCAGTTCTTC; CDR3aa: CASSSGTGPYNEQFF; d_gene: TRBD1; v_gene: TRBV3-1/TRBV3-2; abundance: few; j_gene: TRBJ2-1
CDR3nt: TGTGCCAGCAGCGTAGTGGGGGGATGGAACACTGAAGCTTTCTTT; CDR3aa: CASSVVGGWNTEAFF; d_gene: -; v_gene: TRBV9; abundance: -; j_gene: TRBJ1-1
CDR3nt: TGTGCCAGTAGTCTCCGGACAGGAGGGATTTATGGGAAGAGCTACACCTTC; CDR3aa: CASSLRTGGIYGKSYTF; d_gene: TRBD1; v_gene: TRBV19; abundance: few; j_gene: TRBJ1-2
CDR3nt: TGTGCCAGCAGAAACCGACAGATGAACACTGAAGCTTTCTTT; CDR3aa: CASRNRQMNTEAFF; d_gene: -; v_gene: TRBV3-1/TRBV3-2; abundance: -; j_gene: TRBJ1-1
CDR3nt: TGTGCCAGCAGCTTGGGGGACAGTCGGAACTATGGCTACACCTTC; CDR3aa: CASSLGDSRNYGYTF; d_gene: TRBD1; v_gene: TRBV5-6; abundance: -; j_gene: TRBJ1-2
CDR3nt: TGCAGCGTTTGGACTAGCGGGGGGGCCGTCGGTGAGCAGTTCTTC; CDR3aa: CSVWTSGGAVGEQFF; d_gene: TRBD2; v_gene: TRBV29-1; abundance: -; j_gene: TRBJ2-1
CDR3nt: TGTGCCAGCAGTCCCCGGACAGGGGGCCTTATGGCGTCCAATGGCTACACCTTC; CDR3aa: CASSPRTGGLMASNGYTF; d_gene: TRBD1; v_gene: TRBV27; abundance: -; j_gene: TRBJ1-2
CDR3nt: TGTGCCAGCAGTTCTTCCGGGGACAGGGGGAGCTCCTATAATTCACCCCTCCACTTT; CDR3aa: CASSSSGDRGSSYNSPLHF; d_gene: TRBD1; v_gene: TRBV28; abundance: few; j_gene: TRBJ1-6
CDR3nt: TGTGCCAGCAGCGGGGGGAAAGAGAGCACTGAAGCTTTCTTT; CDR3aa: CASSGGKESTEAFF; d_gene: -; v_gene: TRBV7-8; abundance: -; j_gene: TRBJ1-1
CDR3nt: TGTGCCAGCAGCATCGGGACTAGCGGGGGCTTTTACAATGAGCAGTTCTTC; CDR3aa: CASSIGTSGGFYNEQFF; d_gene: TRBD2; v_gene: TRBV11-3; abundance: -; j_gene: TRBJ2-1
CDR3nt: TGTGCCAGCAGTACCCGGGTACAGGGCGAGCAGTACTTC; CDR3aa: CASSTRVQGEQYF; d_gene: -; v_gene: TRBV28; abundance: -; j_gene: TRBJ2-7
CDR3nt: TGTGCCAGTAGACGAGGGCCCTACGAGCAGTACTTC; CDR3aa: CASRRGPYEQYF; d_gene: -; v_gene: TRBV19; abundance: -; j_gene: TRBJ2-7
CDR3nt: TGTGCCAGCAGCTTCCGGGGGGAAAATGAGCAGTTCTTC; CDR3aa: CASSFRGENEQFF; d_gene: TRBD2; v_gene: TRBV5-8; abundance: once; j_gene: TRBJ2-1
CDR3nt: TGCGCCAGCAGCCAAGTCGGGGGGGCCGTCGTAGAAGAGACCCAGTACTTC; CDR3aa: CASSQVGGAVVEETQYF; d_gene: TRBD2; v_gene: TRBV4-1; abundance: once; j_gene: TRBJ2-5
CDR3nt: TGTGCCAGCAGCTTGATAGGGGCGTCAGAGACCCAGTACTTC; CDR3aa: CASSLIGASETQYF; d_gene: -; v_gene: TRBV5-6; abundance: few; j_gene: TRBJ2-5
CDR3nt: TGTGCCAGTACCCCCTGGGGGGGCGGTGGAAACACCATATATTTT; CDR3aa: CASTPWGGGGNTIYF; d_gene: -; v_gene: TRBV19; abundance: once; j_gene: TRBJ1-3
CDR3nt: TGCGCCAGCAGCCCGGGACTAGCGGGATCCCAAGAGACCCAGTACTTC; CDR3aa: CASSPGLAGSQETQYF; d_gene: TRBD2; v_gene: TRBV5-1; abundance: -; j_gene: TRBJ2-5
CDR3nt: TGTGCCAGTAGTACGCGGGGGGGCGTTGGAGATACGCAGTATTTT; CDR3aa: CASSTRGGVGDTQYF; d_gene: TRBD2; v_gene: TRBV19; abundance: -; j_gene: TRBJ2-3
CDR3nt: TGTGCCAGCAGCTCGTCACGGGGGGGGACTGAAGCTTTCTTT; CDR3aa: CASSSSRGGTEAFF; d_gene: -; v_gene: TRBV11-2; abundance: -; j_gene: TRBJ1-1
CDR3nt: TGTGCCAGCAGTCGGAGTACGGCCCAAGAGACCCAGTACTTC; CDR3aa: CASSRSTAQETQYF; d_gene: -; v_gene: TRBV6-5; abundance: few; j_gene: TRBJ2-5
CDR3nt: TGTGCCAGCTCACCCGGGACAGGGTCTCGATTGAACACCGGGGAGCTGTTTTTT; CDR3aa: CASSPGTGSRLNTGELFF; d_gene: TRBD1; v_gene: TRBV18; abundance: -; j_gene: TRBJ2-2
CDR3nt: TGCGCCAGCGCCCCAACTAGGGGACTGGCGTCCTACGAGCAGTACTTC; CDR3aa: CASAPTRGLASYEQYF; d_gene: -; v_gene: TRBV5-1; abundance: -; j_gene: TRBJ2-7
CDR3nt: TGTGCCAGCAGCTCCCGAGGTTACCAAGAGACCCAGTACTTC; CDR3aa: CASSSRGYQETQYF; d_gene: -; v_gene: TRBV5-8; abundance: -; j_gene: TRBJ2-5
CDR3nt: TGTGCCAGCAGCCAAGGTCTAGGCTGGAATTCACCCCTCCACTTT; CDR3aa: CASSQGLGWNSPLHF; d_gene: -; v_gene: TRBV14; abundance: few; j_gene: TRBJ1-6
CDR3nt: TGTGCCAGCAGTTTTTCTCCGGGACTAGCAGTTGAGACCCAGTACTTC; CDR3aa: CASSFSPGLAVETQYF; d_gene: TRBD2; v_gene: TRBV28; abundance: -; j_gene: TRBJ2-5
CDR3nt: TGTGCCAGCAGCCCACGGGGGTCCGGCAATCAGCCCCAGCATTTT; CDR3aa: CASSPRGSGNQPQHF; d_gene: -; v_gene: TRBV5-8; abundance: once; j_gene: TRBJ1-5
CDR3nt: TGTGCCAGCAGTTTGGGAGGCTTCGGGGAGCTGTTTTTT; CDR3aa: CASSLGGFGELFF; d_gene: -; v_gene: TRBV12-3/TRBV12-4; abundance: -; j_gene: TRBJ2-2
CDR3nt: TGCGCCAGCAGCGCCCTACAGGGGGCATCTAACACTGAAGCTTTCTTT; CDR3aa: CASSALQGASNTEAFF; d_gene: TRBD1; v_gene: TRBV5-1; abundance: once; j_gene: TRBJ1-1
CDR3nt: TGTGCCAGCAGCCGTTCCGAGGGGGGGGGCAACTATGGCTACACCTTC; CDR3aa: CASSRSEGGGNYGYTF; d_gene: -; v_gene: TRBV3-1/TRBV3-2; abundance: once; j_gene: TRBJ1-2
CDR3nt: TGTGCCAGCGGGAGGGTTTATAGCAATCAGCCCCAGCATTTT; CDR3aa: CASGRVYSNQPQHF; d_gene: -; v_gene: TRBV27; abundance: -; j_gene: TRBJ1-5
CDR3nt: TGTGCCAGCTCACGCACCCCTCTTGAGAAACCTTCGAACTATGGCTACACCTTC; CDR3aa: CASSRTPLEKPSNYGYTF; d_gene: -; v_gene: TRBV18; abundance: -; j_gene: TRBJ1-2
CDR3nt: TGTGCCAGTAGTATTAAGGGGCATTCACCCCTCCACTTT; CDR3aa: CASSIKGHSPLHF; d_gene: -; v_gene: TRBV19; abundance: few; j_gene: TRBJ1-6
CDR3nt: TGTGCCAGTAGTATTCCGGGAGCAGATACGCAGTATTTT; CDR3aa: CASSIPGADTQYF; d_gene: -; v_gene: TRBV19; abundance: -; j_gene: TRBJ2-3
CDR3nt: TGTGCCAGCAGTCTACGGACAGGGCCGTATGGCTACACCTTC; CDR3aa: CASSLRTGPYGYTF; d_gene: TRBD1; v_gene: TRBV28; abundance: -; j_gene: TRBJ1-2
CDR3nt: TGTGCCAGCAGTGAAATAGCAGGGGGGCATCAGCCCCAGCATTTT; CDR3aa: CASSEIAGGHQPQHF; d_gene: TRBD1; v_gene: TRBV6-1; abundance: -; j_gene: TRBJ1-5
CDR3nt: TGTGCCAGCAGCTTAAGTAGCGGGGGGGGCCAAGAGACCCAGTACTTC; CDR3aa: CASSLSSGGGQETQYF; d_gene: TRBD2; v_gene: TRBV7-2; abundance: -; j_gene: TRBJ2-5